One TCR beta chain is described in this entry. The entry originates in a study of blood T cell repertoires in COVID-19. The ends lost 7 bases at V and 6 bases at J; junction bases unmatched: 6. CDR1 is SGHAT, CDR2 FQNNGV, per germline. This CDR3 has 15 residues. This table comes from immunoSEQ multiplex PCR, and its TCRdb copy is limited to in-frame clones, with some not included. The sample yields fewer than 700,000 clones, roughly 89% seen once. The rearrangement uses TRBV11-2 and TRBJ2-1; 13 nucleotides agree with TRBD2. The receptor was derived from a woman in her forties or fifties with COVID-19, enrolled during active disease. Source material: peripheral blood. CDR3: CASTPRLAGGNEQFF. In DNA form, the CDR3 reads TGTGCCAGCACTCCTCGACTAGCGGGGGGCAATGAGCAGTTCTTC. Drawing the rest from reference TRBV11-2 and TRBJ2-1, the complete variable domain is EAGVAQSPRYKIIEKRQSVAFWCNPISGHATLYWYQQILGQGPKLLIQFQNNGVVDDSQLPKDRFSAERLKGVDSTLKIQPAKLEDSAVYLCASTPRLAGGNEQFFGPGTRLTVL.